This TCR beta chain derives from a study of T-cell memory formation after mild COVID-19. Whole-study context: There were largely donor-specific TCR clusters.

General study findings and limits: Day 15 to 85 contracting clones showed balanced CD4/CD8; day 15 to 37 expanders favored CD4+. Most CD4+ clones that shrank were in CM and EM, while CD8+ ones turned up in EMRA.

Germline loops: CDR1 KGHSH, CDR2 LQKENI. Germline trimming cut 3 bases from V and 6 bases from J; bases unmatched to any gene: 8. CDR3 length: 15 residues. As concerns this clonotype: Its antigen is undetermined.

TCRdb redid the calling of the 5' RACE reads with MiXCR, one entry per CDR3 protein. Here the sample spans 580,000 or so distinct CDR3 sequences, approximately 15% being singletons. This chain joins TRBV18 and TRBJ2-4; 7 bases agree with TRBD2. Sequenced sample: PBMCs or a T cell subset sorted from them (not recorded which). This TCR was sampled from an adult woman who had mild COVID-19 (a few samples of this study predate the infection). Cell type and time point are not known. The CDR3, as DNA: TGTGCCAGCTCACCCCTGGGAGGGGATAGAAACATTCAGTACTTC. The encoded protein is CASSPLGGDRNIQYF.